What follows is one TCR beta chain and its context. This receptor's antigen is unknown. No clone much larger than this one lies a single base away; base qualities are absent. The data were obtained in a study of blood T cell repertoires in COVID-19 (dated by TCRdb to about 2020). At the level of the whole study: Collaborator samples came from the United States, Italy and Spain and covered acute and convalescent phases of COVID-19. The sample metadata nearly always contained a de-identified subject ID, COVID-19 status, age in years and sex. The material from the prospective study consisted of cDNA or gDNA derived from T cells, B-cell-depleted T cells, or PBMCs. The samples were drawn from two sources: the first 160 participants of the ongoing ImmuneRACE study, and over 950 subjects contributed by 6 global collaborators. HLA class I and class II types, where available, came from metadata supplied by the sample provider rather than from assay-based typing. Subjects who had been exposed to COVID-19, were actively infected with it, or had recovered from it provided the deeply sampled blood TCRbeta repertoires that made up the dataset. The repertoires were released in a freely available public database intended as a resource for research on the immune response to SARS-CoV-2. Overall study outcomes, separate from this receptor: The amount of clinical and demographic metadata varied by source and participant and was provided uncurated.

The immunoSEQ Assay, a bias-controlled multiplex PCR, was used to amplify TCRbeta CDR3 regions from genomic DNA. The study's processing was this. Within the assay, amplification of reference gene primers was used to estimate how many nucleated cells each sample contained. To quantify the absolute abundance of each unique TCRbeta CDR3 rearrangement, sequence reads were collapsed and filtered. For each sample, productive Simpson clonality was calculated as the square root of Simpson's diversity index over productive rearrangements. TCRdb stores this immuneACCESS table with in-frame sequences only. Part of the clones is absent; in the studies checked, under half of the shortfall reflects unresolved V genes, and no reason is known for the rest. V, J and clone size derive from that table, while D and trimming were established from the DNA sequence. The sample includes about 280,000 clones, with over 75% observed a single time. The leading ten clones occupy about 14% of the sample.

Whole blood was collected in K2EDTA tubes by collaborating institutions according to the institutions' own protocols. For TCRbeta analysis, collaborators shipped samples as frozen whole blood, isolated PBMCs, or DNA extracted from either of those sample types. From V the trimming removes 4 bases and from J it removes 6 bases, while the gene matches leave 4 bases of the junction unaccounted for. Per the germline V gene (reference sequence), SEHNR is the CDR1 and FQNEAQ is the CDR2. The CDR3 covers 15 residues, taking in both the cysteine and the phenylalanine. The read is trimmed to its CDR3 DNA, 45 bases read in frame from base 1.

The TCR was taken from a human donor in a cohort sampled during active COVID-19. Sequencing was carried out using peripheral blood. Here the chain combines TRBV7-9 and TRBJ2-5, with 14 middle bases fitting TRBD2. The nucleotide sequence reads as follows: TGTGCCAGCAGCTCCGGACTAGCGGGAGGAAAGACCCAGTACTTC. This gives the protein CASSSGLAGGKTQYF. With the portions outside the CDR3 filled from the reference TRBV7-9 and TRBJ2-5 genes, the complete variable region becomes DTGVSQNPRHKITKRGQNVTFRCDPISEHNRLYWYRQTLGQGPEFLTYFQNEAQLEKSRLLSDRFSAERPKGSFSTLEIQRTEQGDSAMYLCASSSGLAGGKTQYFGPGTRLLVL.